This T cell receptor beta chain came from a study of T cells in Graves' hyperthyroidism and ophthalmopathy. The overall study: Peripheral blood was acquired at first diagnosis, ahead of any therapy whatsoever.

Germline CDR1 and CDR2: SEHNR and FQNEAQ (reference sequence). V dropped 5 bases and J dropped 14; count of bases not matched to a gene: 8. The CDR3 length is 12 residues. A roughly 10 ml volume of fresh peripheral blood provided the PBMCs. Amplification yielded TCR beta CDR3 regions, with RNA transcripts as the source. First-round RT-PCR targeting the TCR CDR3 was performed with the HTBI primer set. MiXCR was run by TCRdb on the multiplex PCR reads, yielding one entry per CDR3 protein. The sample yields about 300,000 distinct CDR3 sequences, 10% to 15% seen once. Sequenced: blood. The receptor was isolated from a woman aged 30 to 39 with Graves' hyperthyroidism that later progressed to Graves' ophthalmopathy. The rearrangement uses TRBV7-9 and TRBJ2-1; 8 bases are a match to TRBD2. In DNA form, the CDR3 reads TGTGCCAGCAGCCCGGGGGGGAATAGAAAGTTCTTC. It yields the protein CASSPGGNRKFF.